Below are 26 T cell receptor beta chains sequenced from a single sample in a study of CD8+ T cells in alopecia areata. cDNA reverse transcribed from extracted RNA served as the sequencing template. Clones were sequenced by immunoSEQ multiplex PCR, and TCRdb holds only the in-frame ones, with some missing. The sample contains about 150,000 clones, around 62% of which appear only once. The sample consisted of CD8+ T cells sorted from blood. These receptors all stem from a human donor in good health.

The CDR3 spells CASCPGWNTEAFF. The CDR3 bases are TGTGCCAGTTGTCCAGGGTGGAACACTGAAGCTTTCTTT. The rearrangement links TRBV19 to TRBJ1-1; TRBD1 might be the D (5 bases). This CDR3 region has 13 residues. Deletions cut 8 bases from V and 1 base from J, with 11 bases between. From germline, CDR1 is LNHDA and CDR2 SQIVND (reference sequence).

The chain couples TRBV4-1 to TRBJ2-2; TRBD2 matches 9 bases. Germline V gene data show CDR1 as MGHRA and CDR2 as YSYEKL. J lost 5 bases, V lost 4 bases, and 14 bases had no gene match. CDR3 length: 18 amino acids. CDR3 protein: CASSLTWFSGSRTGELFF. The CDR3 bases are TGCGCCAGCAGCCTAACATGGTTTAGCGGGAGCCGGACCGGGGAGCTGTTTTTT.

The rearrangement joins TRBV29-1 to TRBJ2-1; D uncertain. Trimming took off 4 bases at V and 6 bases at J, with 13 bases between the two ends. Germline V lookup: CDR1 SQVTM, CDR2 ANQGSEA. The CDR3 contains 13 residues. The CDR3 region has the DNA TGCAGCGTTGGACCCGGCACAGCCAATGAGCAGTTCTTC. It translates to CSVGPGTANEQFF.

The chain has TRBV5-1 and TRBJ2-7; D gene uncertain. V lost 0 bases and J 2 bases, leaving 15 bases between the germline ends. The CDR3 length is 16 residues. Germline CDR1 SGHRS, CDR2 YFSETQ. Here the CDR3 reads CASSLDEGLLTYEQYF. The CDR3 region has the DNA TGCGCCAGCAGCTTGGATGAAGGGCTTCTTACCTACGAGCAGTACTTC. Combining the CDR3 with reference TRBV5-1 and TRBJ2-7 gives the whole variable domain KAGVTQTPRYLIKTRGQQVTLSCSPISGHRSVSWYQQTPGQGLQFLFEYFSETQRNKGNFPGRFSGRQFSNSRSEMNVSTLELGDSALYLCASSLDEGLLTYEQYFGPGTRLTVT.

The chain combines TRBV15 with TRBJ1-1; no clear D. The CDR3 is 14 residues long. Deletions cut 5 bases from V and 1 base from J, with 11 bases between. CDR1 and CDR2 from the germline V gene are LNHNV and YYDKDF (reference sequence). DNA of the CDR3: TGTGCCACCAGCCCCGAGCGGGAGAACACTGAAGCTTTCTTT. Translation: CATSPERENTEAFF.

The J gene is TRBJ2-7, the V gene TRBV27; possibly TRBD2 for D (6 bases). This CDR3 has 15 residues. Germline-derived CDR1 and CDR2 are MNHEY and SMNVEV (reference sequence). Trimming took 1 base from V and 0 from J, leaving 10 bases between them. The DNA of the CDR3 is TGTGCCAGCAGTTTATATCGGGGGACCTCCTACGAGCAGTACTTC. Protein: CASSLYRGTSYEQYF.

The J gene is TRBJ2-7, the V gene TRBV11-2; the D is unclear. The CDR3 has 15 amino acids. V was clipped by 1 base and J by 5 bases, with 15 bases between them. The germline gives CDR1 SGHAT, CDR2 FQNNGV. The CDR3 is CASSLAPLYPNEQYF. In nucleotides, the CDR3 is TGTGCCAGCAGCTTAGCACCCCTGTACCCCAACGAGCAGTACTTC. Full variable domain (outside the CDR3, taken from reference TRBV11-2 and TRBJ2-7): EAGVAQSPRYKIIEKRQSVAFWCNPISGHATLYWYQQILGQGPKLLIQFQNNGVVDDSQLPKDRFSAERLKGVDSTLKIQPAKLEDSAVYLCASSLAPLYPNEQYFGPGTRLTVT.

This sequence joins TRBV2 and TRBJ1-4; D unresolved. V lost 6 bases, J lost 0 bases, and 11 bases lay in between. The CDR3 totals 15 residues. Germline CDR1 SNHLY, CDR2 FYNNEI. In DNA form, the CDR3 reads TGTGCCAGCAGCCGCGACGGATCAACTAATGAAAAACTGTTTTTT. This codes for CASSRDGSTNEKLFF.

The gene calls are TRBV19 and TRBJ2-2; TRBD2 matches 12 bases. Per the germline V gene, CDR1 is LNHDA and CDR2 is SQIVND (reference sequence). Trimming at V came to 3 bases and at J to 7 bases, leaving 9 bases not matched to a gene. The CDR3 is made up of 17 amino acids. CDR3 DNA sequence: TGTGCCAGTAGTATCCCCCTAGCGGGAGGGCGAGGCGGGGAGCTGTTTTTT. Its translation: CASSIPLAGGRGGELFF.

This clone was seen a single time. As DNA, the CDR3 is TGTGCCAGCAGCACCGGGCTAGCGCAATACAATGAGCAGTTCTTC. This sequence encodes CASSTGLAQYNEQFF. The chain couples TRBV5-4 to TRBJ2-1, with D perhaps TRBD2 (6 bases). Per germline, CDR1 SGHNT and CDR2 YYREEE (reference sequence). The V and J ends lost 4 bases and 4 bases respectively, with 15 bases between them. The CDR3 has 15 amino acids.

The J gene is TRBJ1-1, the V gene TRBV9; D is unclear. V shed 3 bases and J shed 4 bases, with 10 bases lying between them. Looked up from germline, CDR1 is SGDLS and CDR2 is YYNGEE. The CDR3 has 13 residues. The CDR3 coding sequence is TGTGCCAGCAGCGAGGGTGGTGGCACTGAAGCTTTCTTT. It is translated as CASSEGGGTEAFF.

The chain joins TRBV2 to TRBJ2-7; 8 nucleotides match TRBD1. This CDR3 has 13 amino acids. V lost 10 bases to trimming and J lost 1 base; unmatched junction nucleotides: 6. Per germline, CDR1 SNHLY and CDR2 FYNNEI. The CDR3 DNA follows: TGTGCCATCCGGACAGGGAAGTCCTACGAGCAGTACTTC. Its protein is CAIRTGKSYEQYF.

This clone was recorded once. The genes are TRBV25-1 and TRBJ1-2; unclear D gene. The CDR3 covers 16 residues. V lost 0 bases and J lost 1, with 12 bases in between. CDR1 and CDR2 from the germline V gene are MGHDK and SYGVNS. DNA of the CDR3: TGTGCCAGCAGTGAATATACCCGGGTGGGTAACTATGGCTACACCTTC. This codes for CASSEYTRVGNYGYTF.

The chain links TRBV4-1 to TRBJ2-5; perhaps TRBD1 as D (5 bases). The V end lost 0 bases, the J end lost 5 bases, and 7 bases lay between the germline ends. The CDR3 consists of 13 residues. The germline CDR1 and CDR2 sequences are MGHRA and YSYEKL. The CDR3 nucleotides read TGCGCCAGCAGCCAAGACAGGGTGGAGACCCAGTACTTC. Its translation is CASSQDRVETQYF.

The V call is TRBV30, the J call TRBJ2-7, with D perhaps TRBD2 (6 bases). Germline CDR1 reads GTSNPN; CDR2 reads SVGIG (reference sequence). This CDR3 has 14 residues. CDR3 amino acids: CAWSLGGAGVEQYF. CDR3 DNA: TGTGCATGGTCTCTGGGGGGAGCCGGAGTCGAGCAGTACTTC.

In regard to this clone: The junction departs from germline at one end; a sequencing error may be responsible. The CDR3 is CASSVGMRDVLF. In DNA, the CDR3 is TGTGCCAGCAGCGTAGGTATGCGAGACGTCCTCTTT. The rearrangement links TRBV9 to TRBJ1-1; D is unclear. This CDR3 spans 12 amino acids. Germline CDR1 SGDLS, CDR2 YYNGEE.

The rearrangement links TRBV9 to TRBJ2-3, with a tentative D call TRBD1 (5 bases). This CDR3 comprises 15 residues. The ends were cut back, 6 bases at V and 2 bases at J, with 16 bases in the middle. From germline, CDR1 is SGDLS and CDR2 YYNGEE. CDR3 sequence reads: CASTKWGYITDTQYF. CDR3 bases: TGTGCCAGCACCAAGTGGGGCTACATCACAGATACGCAGTATTTT.

The chain recombines TRBV5-1 with TRBJ2-1, with TRBD2 identical over 10 bases. The CDR3 is made up of 16 amino acids. Germline CDR1 is SGHRS and CDR2 is YFSETQ. V shed 1 base, J shed 3 bases, and the junction held 4 bases outside the gene matches. The CDR3 coding sequence is TGCGCCAGCAGCTTGCTCCTAGCGGGGGACTACAATGAGCAGTTCTTC. This translates into CASSLLLAGDYNEQFF.

The chain links TRBV29-1 to TRBJ1-1; D gene uncertain. The CDR3 covers 11 residues. The germline V and J ends were trimmed by 4 bases and 10 bases, with 13 bases remaining between them. Germline assignment: CDR1 SQVTM and CDR2 ANQGSEA. The DNA for the CDR3 is TGCAGCGTTGCCAACGCCTTACGAGCTTTCTTT. As protein: CSVANALRAFF.

This chain connects TRBV6-1 to TRBJ2-3, with a tentative D call TRBD1 (5 bases). V lost 5 bases to trimming and J lost 2 bases, with 11 bases between them. The CDR3 is 14 residues long. Germline CDR1 reads MNHNS; CDR2 reads SASEGT. The CDR3: CASSSDSTTDTQYF. The CDR3 region has the DNA TGTGCCAGCAGTTCCGACAGCACCACAGATACGCAGTATTTT.

The rearrangement links TRBV29-1 to TRBJ1-1, with D maybe TRBD1 (5 bases). Trimming removed 4 bases at V and 4 bases at J, with 10 bases between. This CDR3 is 12 amino acids long. Germline CDR1 and CDR2: SQVTM and ANQGSEA. Here the CDR3 DNA reads TGCAGCGTTGGGGGGAGGTTCACTGAAGCTTTCTTT. As protein: CSVGGRFTEAFF.

For the CDR3, the DNA is TGTGCCAGCAGTGGGGGTGAAGGGGGCTATGGCTACACCTTC. Translation: CASSGGEGGYGYTF. The V gene is TRBV27, the J gene TRBJ1-2; D may be TRBD1 (6 bases). Trimming removed 5 bases from V and 4 bases from J, with 14 bases in between. Per the germline V gene, CDR1 is MNHEY and CDR2 is SMNVEV (reference sequence). The CDR3 contains 14 residues.

V is TRBV5-5 and J is TRBJ2-7, with 10 bases identical to TRBD2. Germline V CDR1 and CDR2: SGHKS, YYEKEE (reference sequence). This CDR3 contains 15 residues. With 1 base clipped from V and 3 bases from J, the junction kept 4 bases outside the gene matches. The CDR3: CASSLFPSGSYEQYF. DNA for the CDR3: TGTGCCAGCAGCTTGTTTCCTAGCGGGAGCTACGAGCAGTACTTC.

This clone came up once. Here the CDR3 reads CASSGQGPTGRGYTF. In DNA, the CDR3 is TGTGCCAGCAGCGGCCAAGGACCGACTGGAAGAGGCTACACCTTC. The V call is TRBV7-9, the J call TRBJ1-2; D remains unclear. CDR3 length: 15 residues. V lost 5 bases and J lost 8, with 21 bases in between. Germline V gene sequence: CDR1 SEHNR, CDR2 FQNEAQ (reference sequence).

This clone came up once. This chain joins TRBV5-6 and TRBJ1-1, with TRBD1 as a possible D gene (5 bases). V was trimmed by 0 bases and J by 4 bases, leaving 7 bases between them. CDR1 SGHDT and CDR2 YYEEEE come from the germline V gene. There are 13 residues in the CDR3. CDR3 sequence: CASSLEGATEAFF. The CDR3 DNA sequence: TGTGCCAGCAGCTTGGAAGGGGCCACTGAAGCTTTCTTT.

The chain has TRBV2 and TRBJ2-1; no clear D. CDR1 and CDR2 (germline): SNHLY, FYNNEI. The CDR3 length is 12 residues. V gave up 2 bases and J gave up 6 bases, with 5 bases separating them. The CDR3 DNA follows: TGTGCCAGCAGTGAACTGCCCAATGAGCAGTTCTTC. Its translation is CASSELPNEQFF. Full variable domain (outside the CDR3, taken from reference TRBV2 and TRBJ2-1): EPEVTQTPSHQVTQMGQEVILRCVPISNHLYFYWYRQILGQKVEFLVSFYNNEISEKSEIFDDQFSVERPDGSNFTLKIRSTKLEDSAMYFCASSELPNEQFFGPGTRLTVL.